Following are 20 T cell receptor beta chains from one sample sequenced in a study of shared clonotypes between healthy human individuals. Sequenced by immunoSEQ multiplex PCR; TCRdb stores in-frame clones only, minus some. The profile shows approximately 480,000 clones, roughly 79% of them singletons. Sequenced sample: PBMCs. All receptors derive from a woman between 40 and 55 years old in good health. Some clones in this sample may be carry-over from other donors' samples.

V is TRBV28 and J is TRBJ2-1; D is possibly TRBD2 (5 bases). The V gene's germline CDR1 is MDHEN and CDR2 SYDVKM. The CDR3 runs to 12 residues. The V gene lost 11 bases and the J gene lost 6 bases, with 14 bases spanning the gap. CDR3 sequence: CASGMGINEQFF. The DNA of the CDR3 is TGTGCCTCCGGGATGGGGATCAATGAGCAGTTCTTC.

The CDR3 nucleotides read TGTGCCATCAGTGATACTAGCGGGACTTCAGATACGCAGTATTTT. It encodes CAISDTSGTSDTQYF. The chain carries TRBV10-3 and TRBJ2-3, with 10 bases matching TRBD2. The V gene end was trimmed by 3 bases and the J gene end by 4 bases; junction bases not matched to a gene: 4. Germline values: CDR1 ENHRY, CDR2 SYGVKD. This CDR3 spans 15 amino acids.

CDR3 sequence: CASFGTGYGYTF. The CDR3 nucleotides are TGTGCCAGCTTCGGGACAGGCTATGGCTACACCTTC. The chain uses TRBV28 and TRBJ1-2; 8 positions agree with TRBD1. Trimming removed 8 bases from V and 4 bases from J; junction bases left unmatched: 3. The length of the CDR3 is 12 residues. Germline V gene sequence: CDR1 MDHEN, CDR2 SYDVKM.

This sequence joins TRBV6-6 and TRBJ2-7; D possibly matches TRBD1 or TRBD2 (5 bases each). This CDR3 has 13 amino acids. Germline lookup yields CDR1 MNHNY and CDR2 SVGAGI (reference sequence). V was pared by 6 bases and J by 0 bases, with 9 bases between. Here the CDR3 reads CASSWDRSYEQYF. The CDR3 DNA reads TGTGCCAGCAGCTGGGACCGCTCCTACGAGCAGTACTTC.

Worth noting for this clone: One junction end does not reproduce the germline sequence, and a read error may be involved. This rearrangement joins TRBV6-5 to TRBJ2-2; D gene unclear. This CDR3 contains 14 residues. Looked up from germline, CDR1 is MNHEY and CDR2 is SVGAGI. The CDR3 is CASSDSGHTGELFF. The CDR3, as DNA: TGTGCCAGCAGTGACTCAGGTCACACCGGGGAGCTGTTTTTT.

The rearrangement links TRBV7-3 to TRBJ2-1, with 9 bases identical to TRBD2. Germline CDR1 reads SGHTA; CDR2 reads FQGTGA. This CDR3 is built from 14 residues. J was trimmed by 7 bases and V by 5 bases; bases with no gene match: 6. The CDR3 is CASSPGLAANEQFF. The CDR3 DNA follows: TGTGCCAGCAGCCCGGGACTAGCAGCTAATGAGCAGTTCTTC.

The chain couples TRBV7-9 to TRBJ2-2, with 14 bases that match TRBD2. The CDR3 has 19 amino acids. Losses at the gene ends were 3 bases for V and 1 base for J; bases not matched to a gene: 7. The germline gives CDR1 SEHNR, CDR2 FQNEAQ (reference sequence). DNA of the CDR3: TGTGCCAGCAGCTTCGGACTAGCGGGAGGAATCCGGAACACCGGGGAGCTGTTTTTT. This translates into CASSFGLAGGIRNTGELFF.

DNA for the CDR3: TGTGCCATCAGGGGACTTGCCAATGAGCAGTTCTTC. It translates to CAIRGLANEQFF. The chain carries TRBV10-3 and TRBJ2-1; the D gene is possibly TRBD2 (6 bases). V was shortened by 6 bases and J by 6 bases, with 9 bases between the two germline ends. The CDR3 length is 12 residues. Germline loops: CDR1 ENHRY, CDR2 SYGVKD.

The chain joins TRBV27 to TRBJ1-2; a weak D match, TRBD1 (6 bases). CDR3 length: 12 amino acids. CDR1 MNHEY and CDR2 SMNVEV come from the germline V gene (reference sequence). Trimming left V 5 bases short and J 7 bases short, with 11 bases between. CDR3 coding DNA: TGTGCCAGCAGTCCTACAGGGTCTGGCTACACCTTC. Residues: CASSPTGSGYTF.

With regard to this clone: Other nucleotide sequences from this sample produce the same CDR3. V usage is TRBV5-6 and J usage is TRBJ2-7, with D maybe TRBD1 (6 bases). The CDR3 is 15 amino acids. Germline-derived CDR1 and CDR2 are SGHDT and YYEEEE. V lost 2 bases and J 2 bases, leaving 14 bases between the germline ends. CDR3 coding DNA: TGTGCCAGCAGCTTAGGGCAGGGGCTAACCTACGAGCAGTACTTC. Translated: CASSLGQGLTYEQYF. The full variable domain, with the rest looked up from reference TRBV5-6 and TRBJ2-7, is DAGVTQSPTHLIKTRGQQVTLRCSPKSGHDTVSWYQQALGQGPQFIFQYYEEEERQRGNFPDRFSGHQFPNYSSELNVNALLLGDSALYLCASSLGQGLTYEQYFGPGTRLTVT.

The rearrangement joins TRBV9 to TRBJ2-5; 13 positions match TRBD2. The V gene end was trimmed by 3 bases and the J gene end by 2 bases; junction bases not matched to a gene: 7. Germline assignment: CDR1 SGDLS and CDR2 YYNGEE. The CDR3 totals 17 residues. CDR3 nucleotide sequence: TGTGCCAGCAGCGCCCGGGGACTAGCGGGGCGGCAAGAGACCCAGTACTTC. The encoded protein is CASSARGLAGRQETQYF.

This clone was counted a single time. CDR3 nucleotides: TGTGCCAGTAGTCTAACAGGGGGCTTCACTGAAGCTTTCTTT. The encoded protein is CASSLTGGFTEAFF. The chain joins TRBV19 to TRBJ1-1; 9 bases are shared with TRBD1. Germline trimming cut 5 bases from V and 4 bases from J; bases unmatched to any gene: 5. CDR1 is LNHDA, CDR2 SQIVND, per germline (reference sequence). The CDR3 has 14 residues.

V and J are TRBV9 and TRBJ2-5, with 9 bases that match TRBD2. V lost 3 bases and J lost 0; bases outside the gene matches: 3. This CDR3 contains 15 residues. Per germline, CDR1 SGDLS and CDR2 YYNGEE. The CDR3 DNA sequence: TGTGCCAGCAGCGGGGGACTAGCCGACCAAGAGACCCAGTACTTC. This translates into CASSGGLADQETQYF.

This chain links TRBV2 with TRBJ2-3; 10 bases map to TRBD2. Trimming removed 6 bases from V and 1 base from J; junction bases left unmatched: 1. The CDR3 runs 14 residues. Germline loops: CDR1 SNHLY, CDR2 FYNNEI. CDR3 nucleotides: TGTGCCAGCAGAGGGACTAGCGGCACAGATACGCAGTATTTT. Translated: CASRGTSGTDTQYF.

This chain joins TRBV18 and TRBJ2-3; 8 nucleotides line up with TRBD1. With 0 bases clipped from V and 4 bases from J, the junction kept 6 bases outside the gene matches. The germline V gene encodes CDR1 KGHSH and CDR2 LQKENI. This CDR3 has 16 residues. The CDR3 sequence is CASSPPGTGVADTQYF. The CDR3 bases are TGTGCCAGCTCACCACCCGGGACAGGTGTAGCAGATACGCAGTATTTT.

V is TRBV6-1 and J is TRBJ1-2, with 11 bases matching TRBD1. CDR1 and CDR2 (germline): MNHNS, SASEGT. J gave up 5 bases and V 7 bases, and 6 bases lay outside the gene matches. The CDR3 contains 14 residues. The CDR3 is CASKIGQGAYGYTF. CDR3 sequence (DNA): TGTGCCAGCAAAATTGGACAGGGGGCTTATGGCTACACCTTC.

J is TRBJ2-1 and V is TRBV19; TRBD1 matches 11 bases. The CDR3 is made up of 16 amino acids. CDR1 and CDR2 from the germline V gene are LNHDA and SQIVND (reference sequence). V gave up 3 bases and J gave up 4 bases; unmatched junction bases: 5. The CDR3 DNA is TGTGCCAGTAGTATTAGTGGGACAGGGGGGTACAATGAGCAGTTCTTC. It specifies CASSISGTGGYNEQFF. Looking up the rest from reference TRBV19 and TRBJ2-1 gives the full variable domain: DGGITQSPKYLFRKEGQNVTLSCEQNLNHDAMYWYRQDPGQGLRLIYYSQIVNDFQKGDIAEGYSVSREKKESFPLTVTSAQKNPTAFYLCASSISGTGGYNEQFFGPGTRLTVL.

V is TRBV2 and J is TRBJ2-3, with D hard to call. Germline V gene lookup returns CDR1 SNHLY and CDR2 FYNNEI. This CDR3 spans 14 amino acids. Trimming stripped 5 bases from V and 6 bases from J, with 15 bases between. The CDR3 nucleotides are TGTGCCAGCAGTCCGGTGAGAGCGCTGGATACGCAGTATTTT. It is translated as CASSPVRALDTQYF.

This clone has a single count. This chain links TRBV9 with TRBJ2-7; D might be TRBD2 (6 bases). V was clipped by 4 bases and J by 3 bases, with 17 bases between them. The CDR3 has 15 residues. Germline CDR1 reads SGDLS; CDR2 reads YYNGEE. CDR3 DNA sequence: TGTGCCAGCAGCCCCGTGCGGGGTCCGATCTACGAGCAGTACTTC. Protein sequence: CASSPVRGPIYEQYF.

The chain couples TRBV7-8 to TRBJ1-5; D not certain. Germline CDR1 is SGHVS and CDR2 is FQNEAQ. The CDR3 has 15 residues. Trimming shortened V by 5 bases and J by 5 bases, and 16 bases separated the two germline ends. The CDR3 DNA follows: TGTGCCAGCAGCCCCATGAGGGTTAACCATCAGCCCCAGCATTTT. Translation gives CASSPMRVNHQPQHF.